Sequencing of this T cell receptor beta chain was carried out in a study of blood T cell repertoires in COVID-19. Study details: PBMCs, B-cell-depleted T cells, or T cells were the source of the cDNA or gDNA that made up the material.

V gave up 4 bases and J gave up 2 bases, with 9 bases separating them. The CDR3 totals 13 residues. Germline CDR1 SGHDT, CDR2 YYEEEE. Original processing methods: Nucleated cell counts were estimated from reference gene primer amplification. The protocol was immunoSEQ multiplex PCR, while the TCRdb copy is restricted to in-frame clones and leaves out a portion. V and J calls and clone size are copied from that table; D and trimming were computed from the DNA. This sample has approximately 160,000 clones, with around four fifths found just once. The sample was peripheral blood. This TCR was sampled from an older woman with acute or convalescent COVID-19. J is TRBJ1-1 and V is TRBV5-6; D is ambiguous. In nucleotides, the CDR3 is TGTGCCAGCAGCCCTCGACACAACACTGAAGCTTTCTTT. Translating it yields CASSPRHNTEAFF.